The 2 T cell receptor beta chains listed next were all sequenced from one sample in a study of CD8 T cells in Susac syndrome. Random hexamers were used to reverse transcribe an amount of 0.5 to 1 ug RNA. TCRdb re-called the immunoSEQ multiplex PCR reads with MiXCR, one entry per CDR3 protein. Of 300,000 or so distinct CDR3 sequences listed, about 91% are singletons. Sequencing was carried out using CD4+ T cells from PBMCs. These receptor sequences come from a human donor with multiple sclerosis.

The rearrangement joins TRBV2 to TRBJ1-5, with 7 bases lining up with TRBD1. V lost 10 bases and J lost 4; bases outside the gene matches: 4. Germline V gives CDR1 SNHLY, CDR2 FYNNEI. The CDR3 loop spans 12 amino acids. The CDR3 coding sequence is TGTGCCACAGCGACAGGGAATCAGCCCCAGCATTTT. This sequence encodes CATATGNQPQHF.

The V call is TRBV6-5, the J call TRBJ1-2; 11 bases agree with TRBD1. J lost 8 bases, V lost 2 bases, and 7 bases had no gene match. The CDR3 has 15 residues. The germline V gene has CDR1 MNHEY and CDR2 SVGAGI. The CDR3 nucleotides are TGTGCCAGCAGTTACACCCAGGACAGGGGGCAGGGCTACACCTTC. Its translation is CASSYTQDRGQGYTF.